This T cell receptor beta chain comes out of a study of blood T cell repertoires in COVID-19. CDR3 length equals 15 residues. The V gene lost 5 bases and the J gene lost 0 bases, with 10 bases spanning the gap. CDR1 and CDR2 (germline): MNHEY, SMNVEV (reference sequence). Sequencing was performed with immunoSEQ multiplex PCR; in TCRdb, only in-frame clones are kept and a portion is missing. This table has about 68,000 clones, 80% to 95% appearing once. The rearrangement links TRBV27 to TRBJ2-2; D gene unclear. This sequence was found in a man aged 45-65 years with COVID-19, enrolled during active disease. The material sequenced was peripheral blood. The CDR3, as DNA: TGTGCCAGCAGTGCTCTAACGTCGAACACCGGGGAGCTGTTTTTT. Its translation: CASSALTSNTGELFF.